A selection of T cell receptor beta chains follows, all from one sample in a study of Ad26.COV2.S vaccination and SARS-CoV-2 variants. Sequencing used immunoSEQ multiplex PCR; TCRdb keeps in-frame clones, though not all of them. Of some 300,000 clones in the sample, more than 70% were seen once. The source material was peripheral blood, sampled in a trial of Ad26.COV2.S vaccine versus placebo. The source of these receptors is a person between 18 and 59 years old who received the Ad26.COV2.S COVID-19 vaccine or a placebo. Each CDR3 is given with its conserved first and last residue. Each record gives: V gene, J gene, clone size, D gene, CDR3 protein, CDR3 DNA. D genes are given only for firm matches. Some rows mark clone size as missing; the rest say once, few, many or name a class of expanded clone.

v_gene: TRBV7-6
j_gene: TRBJ2-1
abundance: few
d_gene: NA
CDR3aa: CASSLEDRREQFF
CDR3nt: TGTGCCAGCAGCTTAGAAGACAGGAGGGAGCAGTTCTTC

v_gene: TRBV12-5
j_gene: TRBJ2-1
abundance: once
d_gene: NA
CDR3aa: CASGGRVNEQFF
CDR3nt: TGTGCTAGTGGGGGCAGGGTCAATGAGCAGTTCTTC

v_gene: TRBV7-2
j_gene: TRBJ1-4
abundance: NA
d_gene: NA
CDR3aa: CASSLYRDGRNEKLFF
CDR3nt: TGTGCCAGCAGCCTCTACAGGGACGGTAGGAATGAAAAACTGTTTTTT

v_gene: TRBV18
j_gene: TRBJ2-5
abundance: NA
d_gene: NA
CDR3aa: CASSPGAGGEETQYF
CDR3nt: TGTGCCAGCTCACCAGGGGCAGGCGGAGAAGAGACCCAGTACTTC

v_gene: TRBV3-1/TRBV3-2
j_gene: TRBJ1-3
abundance: NA
d_gene: NA
CDR3aa: CASSQLGRDTIYF
CDR3nt: TGTGCCAGCAGCCAACTGGGGAGAGACACCATATATTTT

v_gene: TRBV2
j_gene: TRBJ1-1
abundance: NA
d_gene: NA
CDR3aa: CASRNTEAFF
CDR3nt: TGTGCCAGCAGGAACACTGAAGCTTTCTTT

v_gene: TRBV11-3
j_gene: TRBJ2-1
abundance: NA
d_gene: TRBD2
CDR3aa: CASSLIPRGGILRSYNEQFF
CDR3nt: TGTGCCAGCAGCTTAATTCCGCGGGGGGGTATACTCCGCTCCTACAATGAGCAGTTCTTC

v_gene: TRBV5-6
j_gene: TRBJ2-4
abundance: NA
d_gene: NA
CDR3aa: CASSSRDLYPIQNIQYF
CDR3nt: TGTGCCAGCAGCTCGCGGGATCTTTATCCAATCCAAAACATTCAGTACTTC

v_gene: TRBV5-6
j_gene: TRBJ1-6
abundance: NA
d_gene: NA
CDR3aa: CASSFSPSGMGVSPLHF
CDR3nt: TGTGCCAGCAGCTTTAGCCCTAGTGGAATGGGGGTATCACCCCTCCACTTT

v_gene: TRBV6-5
j_gene: TRBJ2-7
abundance: NA
d_gene: TRBD1
CDR3aa: CASSTKSGTGRPQYF
CDR3nt: TGTGCCAGCAGCACCAAATCCGGGACAGGGAGACCCCAGTACTTC